Included here is one T cell receptor (beta chain) sequence, with context. These data belong to a study of molecular identifiers for immune sequencing clone quantification. The V gene's germline CDR1 is LGHNT and CDR2 FRNRAP. This CDR3 contains 13 residues. V was pared by 3 bases and J by 9 bases, with 12 bases between. Methods described previously were used for bulk TCR libraries, and listed TCR primers were applied. TCRdb passed the PCR reads through MiXCR, listing each CDR3 protein once. The sample shows tens of thousands of distinct CDR3 sequences, 15% to 20% of them seen only once. This receptor was identified in a human donor in good health. Some libraries in this study had Jurkat cell RNA spiked in. Specimen: naive CD8+ T cells from blood, with Jurkat cell RNA spiked in. Subset: FACS-sorted CD8+CD4-CCR7+CD45RA+ naive T cells. The chain carries TRBV12-5 and TRBJ2-1; D gene uncertain. The CDR3 protein is CASGLGDRSEQFF. The CDR3 coding sequence is TGTGCTAGTGGTTTAGGTGACCGGAGTGAGCAGTTCTTC.